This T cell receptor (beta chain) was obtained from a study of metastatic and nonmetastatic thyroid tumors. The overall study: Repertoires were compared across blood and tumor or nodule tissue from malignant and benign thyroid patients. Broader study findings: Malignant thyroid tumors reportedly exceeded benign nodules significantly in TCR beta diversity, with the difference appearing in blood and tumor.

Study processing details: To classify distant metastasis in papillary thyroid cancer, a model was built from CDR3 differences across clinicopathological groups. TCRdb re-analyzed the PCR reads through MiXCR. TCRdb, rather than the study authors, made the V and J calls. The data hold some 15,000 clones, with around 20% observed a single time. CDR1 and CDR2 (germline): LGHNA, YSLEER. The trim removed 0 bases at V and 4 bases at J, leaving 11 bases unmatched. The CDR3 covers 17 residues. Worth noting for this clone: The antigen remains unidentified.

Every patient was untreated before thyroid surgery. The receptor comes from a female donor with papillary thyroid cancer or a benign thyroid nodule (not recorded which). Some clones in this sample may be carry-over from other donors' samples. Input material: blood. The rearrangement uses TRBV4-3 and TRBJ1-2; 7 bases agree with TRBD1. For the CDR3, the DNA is TGCGCCAGCAGCCAAGAGTACGGGCAGGGGGAGATCTATGGCTACACCTTC. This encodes CASSQEYGQGEIYGYTF.